These T cell receptor beta chains were read from a single sample in a study of blood T cell repertoires in COVID-19. Here immunoSEQ multiplex PCR was the method, and the copy in TCRdb shows in-frame clones only, minus some. The data show a few hundred thousand clones, with 86% seen just once and approximately 3% held by the top ten. The sequenced material came from peripheral blood. These receptor sequences come from a woman aged 25 to 39 with active or convalescent COVID-19. Each CDR3 is given with its conserved first and last residue.

TRBJ1-5 | TRBV28 | CASNSDSNQPQHF
TRBJ1-6 | TRBV30 | CAWSGGGYNSPLHF
TRBJ2-2 | TRBV5-1 | CASSLARGSGGARHTGELFF
TRBJ2-2 | TRBV4-2 | CASSQDSAMRRTGELFF
TRBJ1-6 | TRBV6-1 | CASIKAGQGTARSPLHF
TRBJ2-5 | TRBV28 | CASTNGAGGLETQYF
TRBJ2-1 | TRBV20-1 | CSASGGGYNEQFF
TRBJ2-3 | TRBV5-1 | CASSLGASAPPDTQYF
TRBJ1-2 | TRBV3-1/TRBV3-2 | CASSQAQVSVANYGYTF
TRBJ1-1 | TRBV15 | CATSFERGTEAFF
TRBJ2-1 | TRBV7-8 | CASSLSRTGRVWNEQFF
TRBJ1-5 | TRBV11-2 | CASSLGGFSNQPQHF
TRBJ1-5 | TRBV7-9 | CASSPDWQGAEQPQHF
TRBJ1-2 | TRBV28 | CGSGAYGYTF
TRBJ2-5 | TRBV18 | CASSPPGLAGETQYF
TRBJ2-7 | TRBV19 | CASSIAQTEIYEQYF
TRBJ1-1 | TRBV7-2 | CASSFKSGGLWNTEAFF
TRBJ2-1 | TRBV11-2 | CASSSLAGGYNEQFF
TRBJ1-6 | TRBV11-1 | CASSSPPGGISPLHF
TRBJ2-1 | TRBV7-9 | CASSPGGGRSYNEQFF
TRBJ1-1 | TRBV7-2 | CASSLSGGVGNTEAFF
TRBJ2-3 | TRBV7-2 | CASSPRLSGGADTQYF
TRBJ2-7 | TRBV6-5 | CASSYGTGTSYEQYF